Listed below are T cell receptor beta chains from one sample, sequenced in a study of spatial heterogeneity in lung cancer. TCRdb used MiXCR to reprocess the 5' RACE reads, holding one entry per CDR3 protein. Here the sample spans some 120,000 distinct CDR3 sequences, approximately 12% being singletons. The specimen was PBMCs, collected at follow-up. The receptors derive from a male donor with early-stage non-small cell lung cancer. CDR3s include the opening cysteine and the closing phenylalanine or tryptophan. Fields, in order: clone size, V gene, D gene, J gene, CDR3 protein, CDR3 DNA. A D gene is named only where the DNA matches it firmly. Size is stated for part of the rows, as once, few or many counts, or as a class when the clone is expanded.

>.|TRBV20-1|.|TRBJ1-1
CSARDLRELNTEAFF
TGCAGTGCTAGAGATCTGAGAGAGTTAAACACTGAAGCTTTCTTT
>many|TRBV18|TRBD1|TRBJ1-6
CASSPNQGVNSPLHF
TGTGCCAGCTCACCGAATCAGGGGGTGAATTCACCCCTCCACTTT
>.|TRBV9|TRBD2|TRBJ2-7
CASSVDASGGPEQYF
TGTGCCAGCAGCGTAGACGCTAGCGGGGGGCCCGAGCAGTACTTC
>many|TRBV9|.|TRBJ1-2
CASSSNPGRKDYGYTF
TGTGCCAGCAGCTCGAACCCGGGACGGAAGGACTATGGCTACACCTTC
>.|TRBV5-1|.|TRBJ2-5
CASSLGVMQETQYF
TGCGCCAGCAGCTTGGGGGTGATGCAAGAGACCCAGTACTTC
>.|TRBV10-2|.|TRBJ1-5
CASSPGLVNQPQHF
TGCGCCAGCAGTCCGGGACTAGTCAATCAGCCCCAGCATTTT
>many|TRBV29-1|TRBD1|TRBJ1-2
CSVAGTGGSIYGYTF
TGCAGCGTCGCCGGGACAGGGGGCAGTATCTATGGCTACACCTTC
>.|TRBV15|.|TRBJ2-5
CATSRDTQETQYF
TGTGCCACCAGCAGGGACACTCAAGAGACCCAGTACTTC
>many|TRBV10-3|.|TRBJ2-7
CATSPDRQTVSYEQYF
TGTGCCACGAGCCCCGACAGACAGACGGTCTCCTACGAGCAGTACTTC
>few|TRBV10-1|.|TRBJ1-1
CASSESQGTRTEAFF
TGCGCCAGCAGTGAGTCGCAGGGTACGAGGACTGAAGCTTTCTTT
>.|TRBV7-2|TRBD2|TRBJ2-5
CASSLGLAEEKTQYF
TGTGCCAGCAGCTTAGGACTAGCGGAGGAGAAGACCCAGTACTTC
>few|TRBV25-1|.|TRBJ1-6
CATAGGVENSPLHF
TGTGCCACCGCAGGAGGGGTCGAGAATTCACCCCTCCACTTT
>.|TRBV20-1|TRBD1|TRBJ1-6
CSARSPGQGINNSPLHF
TGCAGTGCTAGGTCTCCGGGACAGGGGATTAATAATTCACCCCTCCACTTT
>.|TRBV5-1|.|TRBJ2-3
CASSIDADTQYF
TGCGCCAGCAGCATCGACGCAGATACGCAGTATTTT
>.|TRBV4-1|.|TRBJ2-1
CASSQAQGEQFF
TGCGCCAGCAGCCAAGCCCAGGGTGAGCAGTTCTTC
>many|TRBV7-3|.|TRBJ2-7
CASSTTRDRGTTLSPSYEQYF
TGTGCCAGCAGCACCACTCGGGATCGGGGTACCACCCTTTCCCCCTCCTACGAGCAGTACTTC
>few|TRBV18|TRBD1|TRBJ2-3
CASSRDSGEDTQYF
TGTGCCAGCTCACGGGACAGCGGAGAAGATACGCAGTATTTT
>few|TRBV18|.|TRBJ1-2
CASSQTGGADEGYTF
TGTGCCAGCTCCCAAACGGGAGGGGCGGATGAAGGCTACACCTTC
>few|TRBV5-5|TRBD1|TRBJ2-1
CATDVGTGVNEQFF
TGTGCCACCGATGTGGGGACAGGGGTCAATGAGCAGTTCTTC
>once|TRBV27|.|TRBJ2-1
CASSSLDSFSYNEQFF
TGTGCCAGCAGTTCCCTAGACTCATTCTCCTACAATGAGCAGTTCTTC
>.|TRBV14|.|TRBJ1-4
CASSQVGGYEKLFF
TGTGCCAGCAGCCAAGTTGGAGGGTATGAAAAACTGTTTTTT
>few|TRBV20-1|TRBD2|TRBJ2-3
CSAREAGGGTDTQYF
TGCAGTGCTAGAGAGGCGGGGGGAGGGACAGATACGCAGTATTTT
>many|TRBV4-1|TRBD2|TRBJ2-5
CASSQLPTRLAGGREGETQYF
TGCGCCAGCAGCCAACTCCCGACCAGACTAGCGGGGGGCCGGGAAGGAGAGACCCAGTACTTC
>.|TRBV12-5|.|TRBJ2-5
CASGPDGETQYF
TGTGCTAGTGGCCCCGATGGGGAGACCCAGTACTTC
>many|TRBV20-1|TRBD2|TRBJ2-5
CSARDMQRGGVETQYF
TGCAGTGCTAGAGATATGCAGCGGGGGGGCGTCGAGACCCAGTACTTC
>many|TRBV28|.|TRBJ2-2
CASSPPEWDTGELFF
TGTGCCAGCAGTCCCCCGGAATGGGACACCGGGGAGCTGTTTTTT
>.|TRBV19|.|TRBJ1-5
CASSNPGNQPQHF
TGTGCCAGTAGTAACCCTGGAAATCAGCCCCAGCATTTT